This T cell receptor beta chain was found in a study of shared clonotypes between healthy human individuals. TCRdb keeps only in-frame clones here, not all; method: immunoSEQ multiplex PCR. This table holds roughly 530,000 clones, 96% found once. In germline, CDR1 is SGHAT, CDR2 FQNNGV. This CDR3 comprises 14 residues. Trimming stripped 3 bases from V and 0 bases from J, with 8 bases between. Sequenced sample: naive CD4+ T cells sorted from blood. Subset in this sample: CD45RA+ positively selected. The TCR comes from a woman in her 30s in good health. The gene calls are TRBV11-2 and TRBJ1-1; D not resolved. In nucleotides, the CDR3 is TGTGCCAGCAGCTTTACCGAGATGAACACTGAAGCTTTCTTT. Its translation: CASSFTEMNTEAFF.